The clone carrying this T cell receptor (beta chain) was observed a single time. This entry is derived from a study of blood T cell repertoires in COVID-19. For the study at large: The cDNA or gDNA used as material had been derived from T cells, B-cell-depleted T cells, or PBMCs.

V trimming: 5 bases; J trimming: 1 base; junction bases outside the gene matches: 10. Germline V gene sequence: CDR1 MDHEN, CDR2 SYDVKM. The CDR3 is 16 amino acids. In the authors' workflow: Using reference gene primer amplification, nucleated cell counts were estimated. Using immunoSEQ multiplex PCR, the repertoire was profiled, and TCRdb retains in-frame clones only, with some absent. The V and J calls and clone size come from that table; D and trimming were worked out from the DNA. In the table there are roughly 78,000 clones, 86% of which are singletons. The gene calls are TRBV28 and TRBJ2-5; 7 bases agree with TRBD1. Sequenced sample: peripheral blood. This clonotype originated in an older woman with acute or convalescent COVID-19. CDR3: CASSPTTGWSQETQYF. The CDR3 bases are TGTGCCAGCAGTCCGACGACAGGGTGGTCCCAAGAGACCCAGTACTTC.